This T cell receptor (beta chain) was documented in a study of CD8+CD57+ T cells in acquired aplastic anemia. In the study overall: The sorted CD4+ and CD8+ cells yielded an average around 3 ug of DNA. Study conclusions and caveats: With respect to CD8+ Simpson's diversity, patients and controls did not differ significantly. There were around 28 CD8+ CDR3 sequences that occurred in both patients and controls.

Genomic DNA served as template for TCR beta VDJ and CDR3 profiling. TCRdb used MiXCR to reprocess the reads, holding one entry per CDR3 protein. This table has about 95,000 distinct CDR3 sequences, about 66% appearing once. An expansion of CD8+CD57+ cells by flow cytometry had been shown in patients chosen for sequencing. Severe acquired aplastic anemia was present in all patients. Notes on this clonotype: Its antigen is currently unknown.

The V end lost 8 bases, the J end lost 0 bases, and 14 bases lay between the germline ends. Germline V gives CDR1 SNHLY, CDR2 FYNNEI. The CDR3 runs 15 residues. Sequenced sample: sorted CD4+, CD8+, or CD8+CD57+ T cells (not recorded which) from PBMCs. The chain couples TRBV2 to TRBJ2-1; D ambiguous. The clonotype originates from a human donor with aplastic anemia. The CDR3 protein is CASLEDGSSYNEQFF. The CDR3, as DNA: TGTGCCAGCCTAGAGGACGGAAGCTCCTACAATGAGCAGTTCTTC.